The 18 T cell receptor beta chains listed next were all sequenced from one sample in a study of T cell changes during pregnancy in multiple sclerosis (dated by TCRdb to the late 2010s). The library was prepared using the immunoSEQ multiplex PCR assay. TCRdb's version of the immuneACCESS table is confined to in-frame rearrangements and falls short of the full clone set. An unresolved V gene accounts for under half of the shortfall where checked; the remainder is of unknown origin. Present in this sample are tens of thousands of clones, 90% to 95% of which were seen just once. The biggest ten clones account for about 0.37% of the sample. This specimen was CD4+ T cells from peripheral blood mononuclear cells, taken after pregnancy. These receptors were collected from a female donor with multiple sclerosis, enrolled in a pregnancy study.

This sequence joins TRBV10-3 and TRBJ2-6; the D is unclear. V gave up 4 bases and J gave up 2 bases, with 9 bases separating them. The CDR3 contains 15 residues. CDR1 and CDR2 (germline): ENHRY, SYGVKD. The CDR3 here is CAISGSSPGANVLTF. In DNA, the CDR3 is TGTGCCATCAGTGGATCAAGCCCTGGGGCCAACGTCCTGACTTTC.

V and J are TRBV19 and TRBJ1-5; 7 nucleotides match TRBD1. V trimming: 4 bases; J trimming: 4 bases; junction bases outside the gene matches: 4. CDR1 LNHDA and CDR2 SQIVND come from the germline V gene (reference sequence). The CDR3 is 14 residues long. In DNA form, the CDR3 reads TGTGCCAGTAGTACACAGGGGTTTAATCAGCCCCAGCATTTT. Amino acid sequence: CASSTQGFNQPQHF.

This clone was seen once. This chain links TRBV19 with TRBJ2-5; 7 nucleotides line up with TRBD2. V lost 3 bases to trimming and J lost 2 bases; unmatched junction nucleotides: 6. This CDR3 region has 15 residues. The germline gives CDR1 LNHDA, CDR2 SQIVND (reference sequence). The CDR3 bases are TGTGCCAGTAGTATTAGGTCCGGGGGGCAAGAGACCCAGTACTTC. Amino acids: CASSIRSGGQETQYF.

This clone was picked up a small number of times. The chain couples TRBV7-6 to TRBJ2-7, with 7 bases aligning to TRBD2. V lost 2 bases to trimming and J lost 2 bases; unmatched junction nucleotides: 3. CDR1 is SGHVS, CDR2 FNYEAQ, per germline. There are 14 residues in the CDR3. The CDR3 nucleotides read TGTGCCAGCAGCTTACAGGCGGGGGCCTACGAGCAGTACTTC. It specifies CASSLQAGAYEQYF.

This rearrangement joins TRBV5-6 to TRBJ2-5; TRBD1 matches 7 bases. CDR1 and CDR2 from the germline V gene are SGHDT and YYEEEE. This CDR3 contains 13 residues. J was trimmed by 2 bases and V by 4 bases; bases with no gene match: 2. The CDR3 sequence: CASSDRAQETQYF. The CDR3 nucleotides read TGTGCCAGCAGCGACAGGGCGCAAGAGACCCAGTACTTC.

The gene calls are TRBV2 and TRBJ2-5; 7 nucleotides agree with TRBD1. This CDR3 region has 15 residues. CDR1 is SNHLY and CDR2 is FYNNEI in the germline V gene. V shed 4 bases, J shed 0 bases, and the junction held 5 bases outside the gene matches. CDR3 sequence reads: CASSVGQGDQETQYF. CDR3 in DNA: TGTGCCAGCAGTGTCGGGCAGGGGGACCAAGAGACCCAGTACTTC. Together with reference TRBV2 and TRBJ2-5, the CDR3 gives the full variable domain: EPEVTQTPSHQVTQMGQEVILRCVPISNHLYFYWYRQILGQKVEFLVSFYNNEISEKSEIFDDQFSVERPDGSNFTLKIRSTKLEDSAMYFCASSVGQGDQETQYFGPGTRLLVL.

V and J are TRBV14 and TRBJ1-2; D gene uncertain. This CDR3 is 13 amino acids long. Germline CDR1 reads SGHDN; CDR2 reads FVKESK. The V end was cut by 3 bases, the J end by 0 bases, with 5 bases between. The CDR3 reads CASSHIPNYGYTF. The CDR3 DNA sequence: TGTGCCAGCAGCCACATCCCTAACTATGGCTACACCTTC.

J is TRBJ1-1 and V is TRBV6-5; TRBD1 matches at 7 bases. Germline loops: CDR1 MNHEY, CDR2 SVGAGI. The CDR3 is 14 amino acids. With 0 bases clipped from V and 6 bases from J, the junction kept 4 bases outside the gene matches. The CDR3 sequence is CASSYSLGGAEAFF. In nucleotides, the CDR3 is TGTGCCAGCAGTTACTCGTTAGGGGGCGCTGAAGCTTTCTTT.

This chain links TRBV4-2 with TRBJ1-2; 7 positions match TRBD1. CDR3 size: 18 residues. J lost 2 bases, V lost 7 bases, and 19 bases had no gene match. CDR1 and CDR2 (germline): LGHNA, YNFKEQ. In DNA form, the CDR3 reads TGTGCCAGCAACAAAATCGGGAGGGGGCCCCTTCCCAACTATGGCTACACCTTC. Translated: CASNKIGRGPLPNYGYTF.

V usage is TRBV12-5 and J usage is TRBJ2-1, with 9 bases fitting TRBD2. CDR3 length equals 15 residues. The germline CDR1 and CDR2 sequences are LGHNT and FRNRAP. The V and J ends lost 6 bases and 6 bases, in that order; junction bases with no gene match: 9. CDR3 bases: TGTGCTAGTGGCCCGGACTCGCGGGGGGGCAATGAGCAGTTCTTC. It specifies CASGPDSRGGNEQFF. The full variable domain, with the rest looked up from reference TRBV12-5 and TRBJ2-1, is DARVTQTPRHKVTEMGQEVTMRCQPILGHNTVFWYRQTMMQGLELLAYFRNRAPLDDSGMPKDRFSAEMPDATLATLKIQPSEPRDSAVYFCASGPDSRGGNEQFFGPGTRLTVL.

CDR3 protein: CASSSTALNTEAFF. The CDR3 coding sequence is TGCGCCAGCAGTTCAACAGCCCTGAACACTGAAGCTTTCTTT. The chain combines TRBV5-1 with TRBJ1-1; D not certain. This CDR3 region has 14 residues. Trimming shortened V by 5 bases and J by 0 bases, and 11 bases separated the two germline ends. Germline lookup yields CDR1 SGHRS and CDR2 YFSETQ.

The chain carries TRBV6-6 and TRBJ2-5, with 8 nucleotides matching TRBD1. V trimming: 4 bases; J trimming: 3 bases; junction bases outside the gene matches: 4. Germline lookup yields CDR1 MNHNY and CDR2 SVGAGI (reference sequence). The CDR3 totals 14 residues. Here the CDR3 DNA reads TGTGCCAGCAGTTCGCGGGGACAGGAAGAGACCCAGTACTTC. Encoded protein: CASSSRGQEETQYF.

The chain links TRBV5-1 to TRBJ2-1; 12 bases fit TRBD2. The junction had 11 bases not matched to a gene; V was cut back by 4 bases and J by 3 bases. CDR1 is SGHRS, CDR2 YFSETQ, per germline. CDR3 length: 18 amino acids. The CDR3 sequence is CASSPAASGGVDYNEQFF. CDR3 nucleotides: TGCGCCAGCAGCCCGGCCGCTAGCGGGGGGGTCGACTACAATGAGCAGTTCTTC.

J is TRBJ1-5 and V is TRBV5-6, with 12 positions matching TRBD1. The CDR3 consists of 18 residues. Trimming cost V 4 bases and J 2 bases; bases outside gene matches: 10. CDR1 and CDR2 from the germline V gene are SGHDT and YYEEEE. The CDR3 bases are TGTGCCAGCAGCGACTACGGGACAGGGGGCGCCGGCAATCAGCCCCAGCATTTT. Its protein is CASSDYGTGGAGNQPQHF.

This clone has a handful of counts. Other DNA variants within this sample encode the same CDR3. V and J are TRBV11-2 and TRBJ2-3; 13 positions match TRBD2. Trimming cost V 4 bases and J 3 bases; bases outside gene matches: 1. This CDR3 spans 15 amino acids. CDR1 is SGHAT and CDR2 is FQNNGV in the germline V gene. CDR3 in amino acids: CASSSTSGGTDTQYF. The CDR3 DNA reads TGTGCCAGCAGCTCGACTAGCGGGGGGACAGATACGCAGTATTTT.

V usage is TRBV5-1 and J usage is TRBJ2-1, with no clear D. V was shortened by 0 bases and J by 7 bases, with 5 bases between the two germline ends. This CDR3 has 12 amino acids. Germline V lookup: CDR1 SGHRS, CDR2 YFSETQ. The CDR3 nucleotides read TGCGCCAGCAGCTTGGCCGGGAATGAGCAGTTCTTC. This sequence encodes CASSLAGNEQFF.

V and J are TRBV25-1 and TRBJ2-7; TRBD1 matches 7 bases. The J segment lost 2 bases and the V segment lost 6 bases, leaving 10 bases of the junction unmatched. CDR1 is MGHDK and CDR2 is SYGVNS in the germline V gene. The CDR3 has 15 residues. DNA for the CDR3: TGTGCCAGCAGCCTCACCTCCGGGACAGCCTACGAGCAGTACTTC. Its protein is CASSLTSGTAYEQYF.

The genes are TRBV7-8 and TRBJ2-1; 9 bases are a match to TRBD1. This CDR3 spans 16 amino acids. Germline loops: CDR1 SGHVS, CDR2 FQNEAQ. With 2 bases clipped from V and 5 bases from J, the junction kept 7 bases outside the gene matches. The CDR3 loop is CASSLRPGQGNNEQFF. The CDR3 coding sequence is TGTGCCAGCAGCTTACGGCCGGGACAGGGCAACAATGAGCAGTTCTTC.